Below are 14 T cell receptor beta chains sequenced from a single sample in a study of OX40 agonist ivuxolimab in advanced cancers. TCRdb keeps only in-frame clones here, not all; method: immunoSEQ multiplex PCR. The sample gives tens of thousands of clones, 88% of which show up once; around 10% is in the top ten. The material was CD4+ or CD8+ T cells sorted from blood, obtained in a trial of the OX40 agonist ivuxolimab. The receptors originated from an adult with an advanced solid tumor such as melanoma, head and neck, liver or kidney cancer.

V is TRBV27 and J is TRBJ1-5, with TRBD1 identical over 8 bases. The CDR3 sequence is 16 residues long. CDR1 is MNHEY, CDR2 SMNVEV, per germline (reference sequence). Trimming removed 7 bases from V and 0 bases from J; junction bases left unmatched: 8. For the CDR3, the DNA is TGTGCCAGCACCCTAACAGGGGGTTATAGCAATCAGCCCCAGCATTTT. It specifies CASTLTGGYSNQPQHF.

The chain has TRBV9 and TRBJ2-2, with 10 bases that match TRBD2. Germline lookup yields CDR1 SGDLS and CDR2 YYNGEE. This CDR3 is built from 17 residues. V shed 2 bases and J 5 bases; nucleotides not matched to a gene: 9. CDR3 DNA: TGTGCCAGCAGCGTCGAAGCTAGCGGGGGTACAACCGGGGAGCTGTTTTTT. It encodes CASSVEASGGTTGELFF.

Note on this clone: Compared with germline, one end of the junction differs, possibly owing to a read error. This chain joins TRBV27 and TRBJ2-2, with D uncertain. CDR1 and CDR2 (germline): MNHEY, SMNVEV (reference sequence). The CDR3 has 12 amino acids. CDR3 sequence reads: CAGSYYTGELFF. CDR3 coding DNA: TGTGCCGGCAGTTATTACACCGGGGAGCTGTTTTTT.

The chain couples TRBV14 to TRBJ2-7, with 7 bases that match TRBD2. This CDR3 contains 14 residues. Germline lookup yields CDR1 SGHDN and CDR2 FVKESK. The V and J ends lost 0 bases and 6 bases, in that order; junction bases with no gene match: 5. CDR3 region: CASSQDGGWAEQYV. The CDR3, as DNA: TGTGCCAGCAGCCAAGACGGGGGGTGGGCCGAGCAGTACGTC.

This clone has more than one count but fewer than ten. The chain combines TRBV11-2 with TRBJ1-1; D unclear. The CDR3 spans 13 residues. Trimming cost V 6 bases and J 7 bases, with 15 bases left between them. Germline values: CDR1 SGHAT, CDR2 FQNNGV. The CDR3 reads CASSRPGSYEAFF. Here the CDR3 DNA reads TGTGCCAGCAGTCGCCCGGGGTCTTATGAAGCTTTCTTT.

CDR3 amino acids: CAISESPDSGVRYGYTF. As DNA, the CDR3 is TGTGCCATCAGTGAGTCGCCAGATTCAGGGGTACGGTATGGCTACACCTTC. The chain combines TRBV10-3 with TRBJ1-2; weak D call: TRBD1 (6 bases). Germline CDR1 and CDR2: ENHRY and SYGVKD. V lost 0 bases and J lost 5, with 19 bases in between. The CDR3 consists of 17 residues.

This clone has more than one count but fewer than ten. This chain's CDR3 is CASSLAKGQPNTGELFF. The CDR3 region has the DNA TGCGCCAGCAGCTTGGCCAAAGGACAGCCGAACACCGGGGAGCTGTTTTTT. The chain joins TRBV5-1 to TRBJ2-2; D perhaps matches TRBD1 (6 bases). The V and J ends lost 0 bases and 0 bases respectively, with 12 bases between them. Looked up from germline, CDR1 is SGHRS and CDR2 is YFSETQ. This CDR3 has 17 amino acids. Drawing the rest from reference TRBV5-1 and TRBJ2-2, the complete variable domain is KAGVTQTPRYLIKTRGQQVTLSCSPISGHRSVSWYQQTPGQGLQFLFEYFSETQRNKGNFPGRFSGRQFSNSRSEMNVSTLELGDSALYLCASSLAKGQPNTGELFFGEGSRLTVL.

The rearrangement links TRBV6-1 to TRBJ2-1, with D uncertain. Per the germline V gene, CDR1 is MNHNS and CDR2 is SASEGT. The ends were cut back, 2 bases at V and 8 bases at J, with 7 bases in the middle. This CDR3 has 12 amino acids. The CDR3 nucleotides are TGTGCCAGCAGTGAATTTGTTTATGAGCAGTTCTTC. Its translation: CASSEFVYEQFF.

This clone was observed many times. CDR3: CASSPRIASTEAFF. The CDR3 DNA is TGTGCCAGCAGCCCCCGAATCGCGAGCACTGAAGCTTTCTTT. This sequence joins TRBV7-8 and TRBJ1-1; no firm D call. Per the germline V gene, CDR1 is SGHVS and CDR2 is FQNEAQ. This CDR3 is built from 14 residues. Trimming cost V 5 bases and J 4 bases, with 14 bases left between them.

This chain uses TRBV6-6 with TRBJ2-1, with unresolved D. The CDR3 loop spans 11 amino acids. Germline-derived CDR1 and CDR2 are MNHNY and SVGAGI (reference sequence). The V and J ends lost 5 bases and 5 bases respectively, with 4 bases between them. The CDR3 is CASSPNNEQFF. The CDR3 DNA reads TGTGCCAGCAGTCCGAACAATGAGCAGTTCTTC.

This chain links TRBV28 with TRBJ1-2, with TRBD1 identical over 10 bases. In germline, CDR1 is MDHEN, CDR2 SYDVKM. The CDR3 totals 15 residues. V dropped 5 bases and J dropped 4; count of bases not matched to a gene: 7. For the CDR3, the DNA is TGTGCCAGCAGTCGAAGACAGGGGGCAGGCTATGGCTACACCTTC. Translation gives CASSRRQGAGYGYTF.

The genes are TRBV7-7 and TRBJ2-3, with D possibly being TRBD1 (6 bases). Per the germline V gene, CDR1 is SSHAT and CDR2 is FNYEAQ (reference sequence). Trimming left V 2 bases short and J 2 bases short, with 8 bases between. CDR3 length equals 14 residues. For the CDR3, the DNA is TGTGCCAGCAGCTTAAGGGGGACCACAGATACGCAGTATTTT. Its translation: CASSLRGTTDTQYF.

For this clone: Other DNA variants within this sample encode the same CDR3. CDR3 sequence: CASSSPGTEAFF. CDR3 sequence (DNA): TGTGCCAGCAGCTCTCCGGGCACTGAAGCTTTCTTT. The chain joins TRBV7-9 to TRBJ1-1, with D hard to call. The CDR3 totals 12 residues. V dropped 4 bases and J dropped 4 bases, with 7 bases sitting between them. The germline CDR1 and CDR2 sequences are SEHNR and FQNEAQ (reference sequence).

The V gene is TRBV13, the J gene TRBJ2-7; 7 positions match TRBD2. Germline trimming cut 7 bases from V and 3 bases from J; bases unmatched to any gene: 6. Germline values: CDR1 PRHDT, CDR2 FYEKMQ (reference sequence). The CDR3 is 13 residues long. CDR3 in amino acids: CASNLAAIYEQYF. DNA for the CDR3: TGTGCCAGCAACCTAGCGGCGATCTACGAGCAGTACTTC. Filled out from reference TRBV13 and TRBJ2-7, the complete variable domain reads AAGVIQSPRHLIKEKRETATLKCYPIPRHDTVYWYQQGPGQDPQFLISFYEKMQSDKGSIPDRFSAQQFSDYHSELNMSSLELGDSALYFCASNLAAIYEQYFGPGTRLTVT.